The T cell receptor (beta chain) described here comes from a study of response to subunit inactivated influenza vaccine (dated by TCRdb to between 2018 and 2020). As for the study more broadly: The study used deep quantitative T cell receptor repertoire profiling to track responses to a trivalent subunit inactivated influenza vaccine. General study outcomes and caveats: The authors suggested that each seasonal influenza vaccination may recruit only a limited number of new T cells.

Library construction relied on RT-PCR. Sequenced on an Illumina HiSeq 2500. Through fastp at Q25 and MiXCR, TCRdb rebuilt clones from the public reads, retaining in-frame beta chains. Rows matching on CDR3 protein sequence are summarized as one entry with the most common DNA and genes. Here the sample has about 190,000 distinct CDR3 sequences; roughly 14% occur a single time. Approximately 24% of the sample belongs to the ten largest clones. The CDR3 has 15 amino acids, counting the end cysteine and phenylalanine. The only DNA kept is the CDR3, 45 bases in frame from the first base. V lost 0 bases and J lost 3 bases; the stretch between them is 12 bases long. CDR1 and CDR2 (MNHEY, SVGEGT) derive from the germline V gene. Notes on this clonotype: Its antigen remains undetermined. Qualities for individual bases were not recorded, and no much larger clone is one base off.

The rearranged segments are TRBV6-2 or TRBV6-3 and TRBJ2-7; 6 matching bases give a weak D call of TRBD2. Specimen: CD8+ T cells sorted from PBMCs, collected 4 to 6 days after vaccination. This clonotype was obtained from a man aged 50-59 years who received an inactivated influenza vaccine. Donor details come from another sample of the same person, matched by shared clones. The CDR3 protein is CASSYSSGSGYEQYF. The bases read TGTGCCAGCAGTTACTCGTCCGGGAGCGGCTACGAGCAGTACTTC.